This T cell receptor beta chain was found in a study of OX40 agonist ivuxolimab in advanced cancers. In the study overall: Prior therapy, whether anti-PD-1, anti-PD-L1 or anti-CTLA-4, was allowed, and 30% to 40% had some.

Points from the study as a whole: Expanded clones tended on average to be more numerous among CD8+ T cells than CD4+. Specificity for antigen went undetermined in the expanded peripheral T cells.

Remarks on this clone: The antigen is not known.

Any history of autoimmune disease or systemic immunosuppression disqualified patients. The CDR3 totals 13 residues. Germline CDR1 reads SGHTA; CDR2 reads FQGNSA. The V gene lost 2 bases and the J gene lost 6 bases, with 8 bases spanning the gap. TCRdb keeps only in-frame clones here, not all; method: immunoSEQ multiplex PCR. The sample lists 48,000 or so clones, 80% to 85% seen once, with 7.3% in the top ten. The chain links TRBV7-2 to TRBJ2-1, with no clear D. This clonotype originated in an adult with an advanced solid tumor such as melanoma, head and neck, liver or kidney cancer. Sample: CD4+ or CD8+ T cells sorted from blood, taken in a trial of the OX40 agonist ivuxolimab. The CDR3 DNA reads TGTGCCAGCAGCTTACCTCCCTTCAATGAGCAGTTCTTC. Protein sequence: CASSLPPFNEQFF.